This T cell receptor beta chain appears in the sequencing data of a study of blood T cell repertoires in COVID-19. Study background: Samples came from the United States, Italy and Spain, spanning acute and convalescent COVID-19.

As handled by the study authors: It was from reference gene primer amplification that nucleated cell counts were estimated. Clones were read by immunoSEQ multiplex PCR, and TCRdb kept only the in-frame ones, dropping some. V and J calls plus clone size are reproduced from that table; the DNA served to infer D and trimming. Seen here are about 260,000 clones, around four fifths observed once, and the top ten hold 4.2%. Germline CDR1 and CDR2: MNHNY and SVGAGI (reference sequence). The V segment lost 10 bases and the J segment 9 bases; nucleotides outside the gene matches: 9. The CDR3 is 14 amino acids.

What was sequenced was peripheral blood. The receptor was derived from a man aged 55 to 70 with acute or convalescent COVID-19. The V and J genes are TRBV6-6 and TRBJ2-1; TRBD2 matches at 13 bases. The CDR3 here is CATRTSGGLSEQFF. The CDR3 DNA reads TGTGCCACCCGGACTAGCGGGGGACTAAGTGAGCAGTTCTTC.